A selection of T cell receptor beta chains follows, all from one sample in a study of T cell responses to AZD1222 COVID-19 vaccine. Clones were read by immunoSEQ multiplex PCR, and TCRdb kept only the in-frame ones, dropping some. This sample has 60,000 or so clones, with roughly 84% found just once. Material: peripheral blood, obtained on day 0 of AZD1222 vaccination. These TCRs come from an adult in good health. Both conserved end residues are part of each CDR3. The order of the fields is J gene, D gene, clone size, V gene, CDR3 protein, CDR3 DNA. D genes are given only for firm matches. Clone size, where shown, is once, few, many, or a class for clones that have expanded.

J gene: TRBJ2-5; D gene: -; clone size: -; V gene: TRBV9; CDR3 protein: CASSVDPIMETQYF; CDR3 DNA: TGTGCCAGCAGCGTAGACCCAATAATGGAGACCCAGTACTTC
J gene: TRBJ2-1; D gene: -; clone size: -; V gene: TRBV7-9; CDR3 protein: CASSGRMVNEQFF; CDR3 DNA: TGTGCCAGCTCGGGAAGGATGGTTAATGAGCAGTTCTTC
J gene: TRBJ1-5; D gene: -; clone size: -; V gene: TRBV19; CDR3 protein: CASSTPYRDRHQPQHF; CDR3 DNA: TGTGCCAGTAGTACCCCCTACAGGGATCGGCATCAGCCCCAGCATTTT
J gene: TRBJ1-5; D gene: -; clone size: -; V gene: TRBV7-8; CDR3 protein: CASSSQSNQPQHF; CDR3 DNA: TGTGCCAGCAGCTCTCAGAGCAATCAGCCCCAGCATTTT
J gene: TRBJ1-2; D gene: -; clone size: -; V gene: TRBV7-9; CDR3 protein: CASSLEAGPLGYTF; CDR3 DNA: TGTGCCAGCAGCTTAGAGGCAGGCCCCCTGGGCTACACCTTC
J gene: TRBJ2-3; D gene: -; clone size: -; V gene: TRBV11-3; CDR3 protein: CASSLGRGPSSDTQYF; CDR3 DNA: TGTGCCAGCAGCTTAGGAAGGGGCCCCTCATCAGATACGCAGTATTTT
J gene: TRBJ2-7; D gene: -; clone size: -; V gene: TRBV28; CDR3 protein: CASGGDTTYEQYF; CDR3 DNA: TGTGCCAGCGGGGGGGACACAACCTACGAGCAGTACTTC
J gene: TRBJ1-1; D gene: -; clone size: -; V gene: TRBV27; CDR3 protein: CASSPQVSGRAEAFF; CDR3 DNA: TGTGCCAGCAGTCCGCAGGTTTCGGGGAGAGCTGAAGCTTTCTTT
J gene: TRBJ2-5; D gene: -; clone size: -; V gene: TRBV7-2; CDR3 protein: CASSPTLGQETQYF; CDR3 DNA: TGTGCCAGCTCGCCTACACTAGGCCAAGAGACCCAGTACTTC
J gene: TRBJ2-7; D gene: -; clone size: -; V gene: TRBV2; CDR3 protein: CASSESPVPSEQYF; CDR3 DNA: TGTGCCAGCAGCGAATCCCCCGTACCCAGCGAGCAGTACTTC
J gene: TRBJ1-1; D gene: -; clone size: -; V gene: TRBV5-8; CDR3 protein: CASTEYRKTEAFF; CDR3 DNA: TGTGCCAGCACCGAATATAGGAAGACTGAAGCTTTCTTT
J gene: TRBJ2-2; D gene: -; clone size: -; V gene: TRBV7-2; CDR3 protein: CASSPSLGTGELFF; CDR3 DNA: TGTGCCAGCAGCCCGTCACTAGGCACCGGGGAGCTGTTTTTT
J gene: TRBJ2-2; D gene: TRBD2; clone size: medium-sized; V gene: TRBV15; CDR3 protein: CATSRTAGDTGELFF; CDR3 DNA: TGTGCCACCAGCAGAACAGCGGGAGACACCGGGGAGCTGTTTTTT
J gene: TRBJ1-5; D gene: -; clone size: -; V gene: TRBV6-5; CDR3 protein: CASRFSSNQPQHF; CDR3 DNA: TGTGCCAGCAGATTCTCTAGCAATCAGCCCCAGCATTTT
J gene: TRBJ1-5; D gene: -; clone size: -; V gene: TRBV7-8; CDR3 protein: CASSQLGRLGGNQPQHF; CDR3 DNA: TGTGCCAGCAGCCAATTAGGACGGTTGGGTGGCAATCAGCCCCAGCATTTT
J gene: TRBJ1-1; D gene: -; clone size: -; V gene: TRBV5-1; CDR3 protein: CASSLMGNTEAFF; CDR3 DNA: TGCGCCAGCAGCTTGATGGGAAACACTGAAGCTTTCTTT
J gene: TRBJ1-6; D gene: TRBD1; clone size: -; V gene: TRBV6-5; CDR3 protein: CASSYTQGTKSPLHF; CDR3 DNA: TGTGCCAGCAGTTATACACAGGGGACAAAATCACCCCTCCACTTT
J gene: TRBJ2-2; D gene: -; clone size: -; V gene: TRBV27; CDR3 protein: CASSLSVAIVASTGELFF; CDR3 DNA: TGTGCCAGCAGCCTGTCCGTAGCGATCGTAGCGAGCACCGGGGAGCTGTTTTTT
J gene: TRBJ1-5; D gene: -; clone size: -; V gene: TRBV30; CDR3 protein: CAWSPQGNQPQHF; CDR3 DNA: TGTGCCTGGAGTCCACAGGGCAATCAGCCCCAGCATTTT
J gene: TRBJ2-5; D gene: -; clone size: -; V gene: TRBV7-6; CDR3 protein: CASWLQVSASGGETQYF; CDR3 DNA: TGTGCCAGCTGGTTACAAGTTAGCGCCTCTGGGGGGGAGACCCAGTACTTC
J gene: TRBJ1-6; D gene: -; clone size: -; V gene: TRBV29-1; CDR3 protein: CSVGERGNSPLHF; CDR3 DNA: TGCAGCGTTGGGGAGAGGGGAAACTCACCCCTCCACTTT
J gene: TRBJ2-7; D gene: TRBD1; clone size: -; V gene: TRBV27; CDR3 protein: CASSDRERSYEQYF; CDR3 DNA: TGTGCCAGCAGCGACAGGGAACGCTCCTACGAGCAGTACTTC
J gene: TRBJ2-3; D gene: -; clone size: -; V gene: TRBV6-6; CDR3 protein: CASSYSSANTQYF; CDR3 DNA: TGTGCCAGCAGTTACTCATCAGCGAATACGCAGTATTTT
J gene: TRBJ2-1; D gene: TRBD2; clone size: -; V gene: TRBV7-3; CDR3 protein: CASSTGTSSTNEQFF; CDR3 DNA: TGTGCCAGCAGCACCGGGACTAGCAGTACCAATGAGCAGTTCTTC
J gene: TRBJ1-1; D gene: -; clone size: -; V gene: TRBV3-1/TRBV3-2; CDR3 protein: CASSQMKGEEAFF; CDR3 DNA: TGTGCCAGCAGCCAAATGAAGGGAGAGGAAGCTTTCTTT
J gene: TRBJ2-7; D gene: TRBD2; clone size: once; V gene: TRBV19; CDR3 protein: CASSPREAGEQYF; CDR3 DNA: TGTGCCAGTAGTCCCCGGGAGGCTGGCGAGCAGTACTTC
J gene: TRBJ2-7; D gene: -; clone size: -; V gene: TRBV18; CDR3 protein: CASSPSGQDNSYEQYF; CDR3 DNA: TGTGCCAGCTCACCAAGCGGGCAAGACAACTCCTACGAGCAGTACTTC
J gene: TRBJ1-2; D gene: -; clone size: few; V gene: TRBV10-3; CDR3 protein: CAISELGQQGYTF; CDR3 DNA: TGTGCCATCAGTGAATTAGGACAGCAAGGCTACACCTTC
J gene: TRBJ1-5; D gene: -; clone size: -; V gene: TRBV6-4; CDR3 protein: CASSEPGRGADQPQHF; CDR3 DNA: TGTGCCAGCAGTGAACCTGGTCGGGGGGCGGACCAGCCCCAGCATTTT
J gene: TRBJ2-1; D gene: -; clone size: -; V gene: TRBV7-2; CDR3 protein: CASSLAWGGDNEQFF; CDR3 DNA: TGTGCCAGCAGCTTAGCGTGGGGGGGCGACAATGAGCAGTTCTTC
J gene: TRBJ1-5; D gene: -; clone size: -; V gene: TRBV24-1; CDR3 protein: CATSPSRMGPQHF; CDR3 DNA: TGTGCCACCAGTCCCTCGAGGATGGGACCCCAGCATTTT
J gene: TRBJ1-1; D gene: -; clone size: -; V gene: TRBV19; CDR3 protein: CASSIEGMNTEAFF; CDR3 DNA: TGTGCCAGTAGTATTGAAGGGATGAACACTGAAGCTTTCTTT
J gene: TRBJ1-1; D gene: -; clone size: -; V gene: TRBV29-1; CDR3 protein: CSAQRTENTEAFF; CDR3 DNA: TGCAGCGCACAGAGGACCGAGAACACTGAAGCTTTCTTT
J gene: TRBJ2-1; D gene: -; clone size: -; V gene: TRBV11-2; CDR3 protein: CASSLGGWGTLMGNEQFF; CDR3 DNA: TGTGCCAGCAGCTTAGGCGGCTGGGGGACTCTGATGGGTAATGAGCAGTTCTTC
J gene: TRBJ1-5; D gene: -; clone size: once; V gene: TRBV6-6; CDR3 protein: CASRRQVGSNQPQHF; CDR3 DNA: TGTGCCAGCAGAAGACAGGTGGGTAGCAATCAGCCCCAGCATTTT
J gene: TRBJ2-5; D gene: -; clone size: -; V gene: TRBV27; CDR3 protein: CASSFSAIQETQYF; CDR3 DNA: TGTGCCAGCAGTTTCTCCGCGATCCAAGAGACCCAGTACTTC
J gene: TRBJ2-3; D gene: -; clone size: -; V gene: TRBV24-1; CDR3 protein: CATSDPRGTDTQYF; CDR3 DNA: TGTGCCACCAGTGATCCCCGTGGGACTGATACGCAGTATTTT